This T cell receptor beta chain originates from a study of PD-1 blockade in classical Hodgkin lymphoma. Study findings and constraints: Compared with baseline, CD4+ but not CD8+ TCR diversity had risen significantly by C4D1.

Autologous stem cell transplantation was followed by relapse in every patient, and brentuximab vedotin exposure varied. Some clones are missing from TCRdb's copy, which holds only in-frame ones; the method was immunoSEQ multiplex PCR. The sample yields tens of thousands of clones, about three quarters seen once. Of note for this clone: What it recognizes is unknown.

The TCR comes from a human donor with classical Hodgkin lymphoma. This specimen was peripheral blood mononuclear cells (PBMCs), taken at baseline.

CDR3 amino acids: CASSLANRVGNTEAFF. CDR3 bases: TGCGCCAGCAGCTTGGCCAACAGGGTCGGAAACACTGAAGCTTTCTTT. The J gene is TRBJ1-1, the V gene TRBV5-1; TRBD1 is a possible D gene (6 bases). The CDR3 covers 16 residues. CDR1 SGHRS and CDR2 YFSETQ come from the germline V gene. The germline V and J ends were trimmed by 0 bases and 2 bases, with 14 bases remaining between them.